This TCR beta chain stems from a study of shared clonotypes between healthy human individuals. Study information: Donors consisted of a couple of women and a few men between 18 and 49. Regarding the study as a whole: Clonotype sharing levels among donors were expected to vary with sequencing depth.

In regard to this clone: The antigen remains unidentified.

Ten immunoSEQ deep assay plates were used by the authors to sequence unsorted PBMC DNA. Original processing methods: In the immunoSEQ data, sequences were junction-only and lacked quality scores, so filtering differed. Profiled with immunoSEQ multiplex PCR; TCRdb holds only in-frame clones, not every one. V, J and clone size are those of that table, while D and trimming were read from the DNA. The table shows hundreds of thousands of clones, with around 80% occurring only once. Germline V gene lookup returns CDR1 SGHNT and CDR2 YYREEE (reference sequence). This CDR3 comprises 15 residues. V was clipped by 0 bases and J by 2 bases, with 12 bases between them.

Specimen: PBMCs. This sequence was found in a woman aged 35 to 49 in good health. Some clones in this sample may be carry-over from other donors' samples. The gene calls are TRBV5-4 and TRBJ2-7, with D possibly being TRBD1 or TRBD2 (5 bases each). The CDR3 is CASSLDGTGTYEQYF. The CDR3 DNA sequence: TGTGCCAGCAGCTTGGACGGGACGGGGACCTACGAGCAGTACTTC.